This T cell receptor beta chain was retrieved from a study of early T cells in non-severe SARS-CoV-2 infection. TCRdb independently ran MiXCR on the 5' RACE reads; one entry per CDR3 protein. The sample includes some 64,000 distinct CDR3 sequences, around 13% of them seen just once. Relative to its sample, this clonotype is medium-sized. CDR1 SQVTM and CDR2 ANQGSEA come from the germline V gene. With 2 bases removed from V and 4 bases from J, the gap between germline ends came to 2 bases. The CDR3 contains 10 residues. The receptor comes from an adult who was a healthcare worker with PCR-confirmed SARS-CoV-2 infection or an uninfected control (not recorded which). Sequencing used whole blood. The chain employs TRBV29-1 and TRBJ2-5; D unclear. This CDR3 reads CSVESETQYF. For the CDR3, the DNA is TGCAGCGTTGAATCAGAGACCCAGTACTTC.